This paragraph reports one T cell receptor (beta chain). The target antigen is unknown. This specimen belongs to a study of beta chain features in type 1 diabetes. Study context: What patients shared with healthy donors was a similar profile of age, gender and cell yields.

The CDR3 has 14 residues. Germline CDR1 and CDR2: ENHRY and SYGVKD. V gave up 4 bases and J gave up 10 bases; unmatched junction bases: 9. Expressed TCRB transcripts were sequenced because the entire RNA isolate underwent reverse transcription. Assay: immunoSEQ multiplex PCR; the TCRdb copy retains only in-frame clones and omits some. The data contain under 250,000 clones, about 15% of them singletons. A single heparinised blood sample, averaging about 120 mL, was obtained per donor. By way of CD45RO/CCR7/CD25/CD127/CD95/CD27, the CD4+ regulatory, stem cell-like memory, central memory and naive cells were sorted. Study results and caveats: Moderately but significantly shorter TCRB CDR3s were found in Type 1 diabetes patients in all four CD4+ subsets. Any HLA effect on TCRB rearrangement was left unresolved by small sub-analyses.

Sequenced input: naive CD4+ T cells from blood. This clonotype originated in a man younger than 40 with type 1 diabetes. The chain uses TRBV10-3 and TRBJ1-1, with 10 nucleotides matching TRBD1. CDR3 loop: CAISGDRGLSAAFF. CDR3 nucleotides: TGTGCCATCAGTGGCGACAGGGGGCTCTCGGCAGCTTTCTTT.